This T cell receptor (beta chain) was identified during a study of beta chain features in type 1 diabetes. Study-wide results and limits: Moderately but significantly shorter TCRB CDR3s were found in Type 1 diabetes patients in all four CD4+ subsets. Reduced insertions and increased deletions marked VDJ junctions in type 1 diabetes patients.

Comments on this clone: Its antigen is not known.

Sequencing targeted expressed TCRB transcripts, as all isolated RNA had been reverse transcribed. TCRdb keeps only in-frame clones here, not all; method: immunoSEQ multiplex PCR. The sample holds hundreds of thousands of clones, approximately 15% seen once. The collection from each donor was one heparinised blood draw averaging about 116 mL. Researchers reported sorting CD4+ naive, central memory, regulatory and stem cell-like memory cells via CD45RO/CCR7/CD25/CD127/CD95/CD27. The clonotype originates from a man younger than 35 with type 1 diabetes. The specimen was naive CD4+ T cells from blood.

This chain's CDR3 is CASSSLQGNDGYTF. CDR3 coding DNA: TGTGCCAGCAGCTCCCTGCAGGGAAACGATGGCTACACCTTC. The chain employs TRBV11-2 and TRBJ1-2; D may be TRBD1 (5 bases). The CDR3 consists of 14 residues. V lost 4 bases to trimming and J lost 6 bases, with 15 bases between them. CDR1 is SGHAT, CDR2 FQNNGV, per germline.